The clone carrying this T cell receptor beta chain was observed a few times. Its antigen remains unidentified. This sample was included in a study of blood T cells in healthy people across ages. Study summary: Per two T cells, about one barcoded beta molecule was captured through template switching. Study findings and constraints: More naive CD4+ cells and higher diversity were found in long-lived than in aged donors. With age, beta diversity per million T cells declined roughly linearly, significantly by 40.

A J-beta primer mix and a sample-barcoded 5' primer were used in a second PCR of roughly 7 to 12 cycles. CDR3-containing paired-end reads numbered at least 2.5 million in each sample. Via MiXCR, TCRdb re-called the 5' RACE reads, giving one row per CDR3 protein. The sample lists over a million distinct CDR3 sequences; roughly 45% were seen once. Germline CDR1 MDHEN, CDR2 SYDVKM. CDR3 length equals 13 residues. J gave up 4 bases and V 6 bases, and 3 bases lay outside the gene matches. The sequence was collected from a woman aged 55-75 years in good health. Sequencing was done on a sample of blood. The chain links TRBV28 to TRBJ1-2; 9 nucleotides agree with TRBD1. The CDR3 sequence: CASRTTGGYGYTF. CDR3 DNA: TGTGCCAGCAGGACGACAGGGGGCTATGGCTACACCTTC.